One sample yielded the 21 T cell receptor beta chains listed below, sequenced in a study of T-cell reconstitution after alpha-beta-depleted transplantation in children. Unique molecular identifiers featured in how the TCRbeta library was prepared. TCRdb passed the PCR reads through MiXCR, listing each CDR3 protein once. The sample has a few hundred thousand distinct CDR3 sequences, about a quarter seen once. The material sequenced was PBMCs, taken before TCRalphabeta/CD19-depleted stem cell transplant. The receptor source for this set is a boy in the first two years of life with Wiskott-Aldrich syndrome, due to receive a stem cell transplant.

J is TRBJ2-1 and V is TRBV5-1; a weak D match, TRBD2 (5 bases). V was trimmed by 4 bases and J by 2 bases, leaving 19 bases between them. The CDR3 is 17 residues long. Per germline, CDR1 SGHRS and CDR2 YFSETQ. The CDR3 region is CASSPRTDYWTYNEQFF. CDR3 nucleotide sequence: TGCGCCAGCAGCCCCCGGACTGACTACTGGACCTACAATGAGCAGTTCTTC.

CDR3 in amino acids: CASSPAVTAGETQYF. In DNA form, the CDR3 reads TGTGCCAGCAGCCCGGCAGTGACGGCGGGAGAGACCCAGTACTTC. The V call is TRBV11-2, the J call TRBJ2-5; possibly TRBD2 for D (5 bases). Germline lookup yields CDR1 SGHAT and CDR2 FQNNGV. CDR3 size: 15 residues. V lost 5 bases, J lost 4 bases, and 17 bases lay in between. Full variable domain (remainder filled in from reference TRBV11-2 and TRBJ2-5): EAGVAQSPRYKIIEKRQSVAFWCNPISGHATLYWYQQILGQGPKLLIQFQNNGVVDDSQLPKDRFSAERLKGVDSTLKIQPAKLEDSAVYLCASSPAVTAGETQYFGPGTRLLVL.

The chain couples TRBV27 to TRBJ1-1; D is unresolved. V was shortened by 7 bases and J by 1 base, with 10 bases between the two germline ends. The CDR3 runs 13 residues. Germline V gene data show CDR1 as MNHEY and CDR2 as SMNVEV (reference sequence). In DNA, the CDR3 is TGTGCCAGCAAGCTCTGGCCGAACACTGAAGCTTTCTTT. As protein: CASKLWPNTEAFF.

The CDR3 sequence is CAMGPRTVSGELFF. The CDR3 nucleotides read TGTGCCATGGGCCCCCGGACAGTCTCCGGGGAGCTGTTTTTT. This chain uses TRBV4-2 with TRBJ2-2; possible D gene TRBD1, 6 bases. This CDR3 is 14 amino acids long. Between the trimmed V and J ends, which lost 10 bases and 6 bases, there was a span of 18 bases. Germline V gene sequence: CDR1 LGHNA, CDR2 YNFKEQ.

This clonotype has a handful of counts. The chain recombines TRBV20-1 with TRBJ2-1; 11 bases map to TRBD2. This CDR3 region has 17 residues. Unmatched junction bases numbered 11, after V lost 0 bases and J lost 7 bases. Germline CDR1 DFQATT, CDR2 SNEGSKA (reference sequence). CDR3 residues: CSARERERLAGWNEQFF. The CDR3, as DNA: TGCAGTGCTAGAGAACGGGAAAGACTAGCGGGATGGAATGAGCAGTTCTTC.

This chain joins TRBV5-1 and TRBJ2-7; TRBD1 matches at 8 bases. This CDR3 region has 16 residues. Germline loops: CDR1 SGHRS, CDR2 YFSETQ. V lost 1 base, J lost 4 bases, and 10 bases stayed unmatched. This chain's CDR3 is CASSLKFAGGSYEQYF. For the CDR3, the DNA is TGCGCCAGCAGCTTGAAATTCGCAGGGGGCTCGTACGAGCAGTACTTC. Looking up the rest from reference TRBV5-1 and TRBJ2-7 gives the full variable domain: KAGVTQTPRYLIKTRGQQVTLSCSPISGHRSVSWYQQTPGQGLQFLFEYFSETQRNKGNFPGRFSGRQFSNSRSEMNVSTLELGDSALYLCASSLKFAGGSYEQYFGPGTRLTVT.

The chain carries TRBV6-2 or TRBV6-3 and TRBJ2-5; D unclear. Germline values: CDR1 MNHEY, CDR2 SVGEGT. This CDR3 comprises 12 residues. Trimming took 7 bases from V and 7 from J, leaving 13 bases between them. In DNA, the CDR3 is TGTGCCAGCAATCCAAGGACGGGGACCCAGTACTTC. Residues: CASNPRTGTQYF.

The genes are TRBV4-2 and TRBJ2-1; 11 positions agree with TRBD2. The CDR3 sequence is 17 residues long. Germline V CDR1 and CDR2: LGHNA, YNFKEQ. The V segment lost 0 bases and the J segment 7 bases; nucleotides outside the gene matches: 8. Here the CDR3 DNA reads TGTGCCAGCAGCCAAGAAGCTAGCGGGAGGCGGGCGAATGAGCAGTTCTTC. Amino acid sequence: CASSQEASGRRANEQFF.

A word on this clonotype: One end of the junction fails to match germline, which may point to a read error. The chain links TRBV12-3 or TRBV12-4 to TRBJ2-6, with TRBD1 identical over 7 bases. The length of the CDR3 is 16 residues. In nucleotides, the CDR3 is TGTGCCAGCAGTGGGGACAGTTACTCTGGGGCCAACGCCCTGACTTTC. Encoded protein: CASSGDSYSGANALTF.

The CDR3 spells CASSLRWTEAFF. The DNA of the CDR3 is TGTGCCAGCAGTTTAAGGTGGACTGAAGCTTTCTTT. This sequence joins TRBV28 and TRBJ1-1, with D uncertain. Between the trimmed V and J ends, which lost 2 bases and 5 bases, there was a span of 6 bases. This CDR3 is built from 12 residues. The germline CDR1 and CDR2 sequences are MDHEN and SYDVKM.

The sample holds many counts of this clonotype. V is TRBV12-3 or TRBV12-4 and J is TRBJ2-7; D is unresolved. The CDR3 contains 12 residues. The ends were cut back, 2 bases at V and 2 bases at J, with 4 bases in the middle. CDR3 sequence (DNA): TGTGCCAGCAGTTTACGGACCTACGAGCAGTACTTC. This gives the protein CASSLRTYEQYF.

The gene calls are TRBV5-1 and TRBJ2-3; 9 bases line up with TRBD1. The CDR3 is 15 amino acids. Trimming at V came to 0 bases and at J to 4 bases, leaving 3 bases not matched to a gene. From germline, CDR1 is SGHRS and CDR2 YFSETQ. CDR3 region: CASSLGDREADTQYF. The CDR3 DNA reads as TGCGCCAGCAGCTTGGGGGACAGGGAGGCAGATACGCAGTATTTT.

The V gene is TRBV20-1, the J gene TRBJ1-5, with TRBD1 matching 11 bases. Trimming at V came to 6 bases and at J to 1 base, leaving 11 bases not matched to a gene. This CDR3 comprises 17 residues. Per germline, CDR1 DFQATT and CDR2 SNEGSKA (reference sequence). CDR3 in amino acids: CSARMGTGGFSNQPQHF. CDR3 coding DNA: TGCAGTGCCCGAATGGGGACAGGGGGTTTCAGCAATCAGCCCCAGCATTTT.

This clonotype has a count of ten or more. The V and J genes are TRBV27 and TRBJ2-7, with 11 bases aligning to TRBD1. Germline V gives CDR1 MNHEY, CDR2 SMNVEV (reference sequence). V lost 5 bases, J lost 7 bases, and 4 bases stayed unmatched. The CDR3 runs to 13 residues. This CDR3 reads CASSPRDRGEQYF. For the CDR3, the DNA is TGTGCCAGCAGTCCTCGGGACAGGGGGGAGCAGTACTTC.

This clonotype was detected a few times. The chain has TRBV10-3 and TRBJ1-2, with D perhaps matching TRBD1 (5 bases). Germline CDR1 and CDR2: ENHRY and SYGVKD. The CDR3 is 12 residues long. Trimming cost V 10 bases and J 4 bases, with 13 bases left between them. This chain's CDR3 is CATNQGIYGYTF. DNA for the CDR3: TGTGCCACCAATCAGGGAATCTATGGCTACACCTTC.

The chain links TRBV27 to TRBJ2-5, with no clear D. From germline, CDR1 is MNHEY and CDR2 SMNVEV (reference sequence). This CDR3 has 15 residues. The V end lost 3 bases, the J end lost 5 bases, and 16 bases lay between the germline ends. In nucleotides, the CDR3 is TGTGCCAGCAGTTTGAAGATGGGATTTAAGGAGACCCAGTACTTC. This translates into CASSLKMGFKETQYF.

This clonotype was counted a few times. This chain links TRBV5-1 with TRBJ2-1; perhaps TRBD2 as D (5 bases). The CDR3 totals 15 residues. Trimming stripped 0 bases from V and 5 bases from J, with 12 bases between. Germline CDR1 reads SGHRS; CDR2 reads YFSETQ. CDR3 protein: CASSLAGITNNEQFF. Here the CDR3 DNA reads TGCGCCAGCAGCTTGGCCGGGATTACGAACAATGAGCAGTTCTTC.

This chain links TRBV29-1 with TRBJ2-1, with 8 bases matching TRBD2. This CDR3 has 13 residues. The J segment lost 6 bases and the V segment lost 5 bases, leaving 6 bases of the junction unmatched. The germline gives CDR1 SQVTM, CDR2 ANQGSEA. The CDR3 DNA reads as TGCAGCGTTACTAGCGGAGGGTTCAATGAGCAGTTCTTC. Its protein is CSVTSGGFNEQFF.

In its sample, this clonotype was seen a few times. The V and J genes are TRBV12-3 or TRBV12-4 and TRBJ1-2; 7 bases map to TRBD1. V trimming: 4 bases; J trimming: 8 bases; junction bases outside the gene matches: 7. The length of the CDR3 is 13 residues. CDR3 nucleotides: TGTGCCAGCAGTTGGGGAGGGGGCAGAGGCTACACCTTC. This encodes CASSWGGGRGYTF.

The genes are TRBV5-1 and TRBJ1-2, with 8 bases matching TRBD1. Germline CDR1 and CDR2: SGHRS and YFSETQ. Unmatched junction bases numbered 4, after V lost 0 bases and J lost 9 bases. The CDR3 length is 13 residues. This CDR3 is CASSLGQGARYTF. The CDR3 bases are TGCGCCAGCAGCTTGGGGCAGGGGGCGCGCTACACCTTC.

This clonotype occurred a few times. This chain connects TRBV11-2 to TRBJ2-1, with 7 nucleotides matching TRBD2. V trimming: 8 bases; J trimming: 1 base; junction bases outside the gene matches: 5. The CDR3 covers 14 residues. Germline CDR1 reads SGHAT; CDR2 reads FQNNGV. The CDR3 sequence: CASGNSGSYNEQFF. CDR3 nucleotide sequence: TGTGCCAGCGGAAATAGCGGGTCCTACAATGAGCAGTTCTTC.